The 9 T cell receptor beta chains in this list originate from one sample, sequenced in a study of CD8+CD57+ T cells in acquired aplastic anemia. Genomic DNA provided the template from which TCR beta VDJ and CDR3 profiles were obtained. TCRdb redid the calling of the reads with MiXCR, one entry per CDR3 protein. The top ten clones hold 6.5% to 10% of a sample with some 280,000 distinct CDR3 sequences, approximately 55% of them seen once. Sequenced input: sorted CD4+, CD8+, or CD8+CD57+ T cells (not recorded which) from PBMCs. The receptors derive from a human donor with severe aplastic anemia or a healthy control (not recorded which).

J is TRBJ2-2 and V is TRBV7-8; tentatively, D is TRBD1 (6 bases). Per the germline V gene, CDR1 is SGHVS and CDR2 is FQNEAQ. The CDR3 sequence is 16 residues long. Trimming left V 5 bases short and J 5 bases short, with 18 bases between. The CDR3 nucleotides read TGTGCCAGCAGCCCGCCGGGACAAGATGGGACCGGGGAGCTGTTTTTT. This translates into CASSPPGQDGTGELFF. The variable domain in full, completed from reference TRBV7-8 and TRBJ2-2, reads GAGVSQSPRYKVAKRGQDVALRCDPISGHVSLFWYQQALGQGPEFLTYFQNEAQLDKSGLPSDRFFAERPEGSVSTLKIQRTQQEDSAVYLCASSPPGQDGTGELFFGEGSRLTVL.

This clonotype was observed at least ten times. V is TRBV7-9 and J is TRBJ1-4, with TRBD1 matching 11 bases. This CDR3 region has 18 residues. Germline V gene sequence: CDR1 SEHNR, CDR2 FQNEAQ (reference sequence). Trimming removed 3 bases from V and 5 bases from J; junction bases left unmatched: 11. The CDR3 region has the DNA TGTGCCAGCAGCTTTCTGGGGGGGACAGGGGGAAAAAATGAAAAACTGTTTTTT. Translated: CASSFLGGTGGKNEKLFF.

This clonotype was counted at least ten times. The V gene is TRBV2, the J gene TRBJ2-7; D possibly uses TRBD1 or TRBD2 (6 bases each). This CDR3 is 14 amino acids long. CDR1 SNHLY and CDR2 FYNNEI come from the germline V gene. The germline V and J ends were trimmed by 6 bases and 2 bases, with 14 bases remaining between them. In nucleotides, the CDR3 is TGTGCCAGCAGCACCGGGGGCGCTCCCTACGAGCAGTACTTC. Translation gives CASSTGGAPYEQYF.

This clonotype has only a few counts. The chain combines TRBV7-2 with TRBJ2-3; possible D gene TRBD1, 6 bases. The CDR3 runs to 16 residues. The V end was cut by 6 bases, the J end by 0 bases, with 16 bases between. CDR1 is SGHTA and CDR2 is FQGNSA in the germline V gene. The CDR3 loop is CASRRPRTASTDTQYF. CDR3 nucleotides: TGTGCCAGCAGGCGACCGAGGACAGCTAGCACAGATACGCAGTATTTT.

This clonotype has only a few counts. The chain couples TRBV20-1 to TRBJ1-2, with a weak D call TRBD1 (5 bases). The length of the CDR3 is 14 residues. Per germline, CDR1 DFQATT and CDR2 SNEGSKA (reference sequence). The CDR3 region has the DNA TGCAGCGTTGATCGCGGCCAGGGCGGCTATGGCTACACCTTC. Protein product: CSVDRGQGGYGYTF.

CDR3 DNA sequence: TGTGCCAGCAGCGTAGCTAGCGGGGAAGGTGGTACGCAGTATTTT. This translates into CASSVASGEGGTQYF. The chain carries TRBV9 and TRBJ2-3; TRBD2 matches 9 bases. The junction had 7 bases not matched to a gene; V was cut back by 0 bases and J by 8 bases. The germline V gene encodes CDR1 SGDLS and CDR2 YYNGEE. The length of the CDR3 is 15 residues.

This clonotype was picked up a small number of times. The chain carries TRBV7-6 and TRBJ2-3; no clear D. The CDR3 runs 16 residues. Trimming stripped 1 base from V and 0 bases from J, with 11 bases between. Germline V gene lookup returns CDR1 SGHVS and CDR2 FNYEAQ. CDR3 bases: TGTGCCAGCAGCTTAGGACTGATAACTAGCACAGATACGCAGTATTTT. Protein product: CASSLGLITSTDTQYF.

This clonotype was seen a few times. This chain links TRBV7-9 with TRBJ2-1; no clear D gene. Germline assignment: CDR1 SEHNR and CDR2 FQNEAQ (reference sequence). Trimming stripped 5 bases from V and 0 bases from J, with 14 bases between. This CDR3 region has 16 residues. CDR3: CASSPRNVASYNEQFF. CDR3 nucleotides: TGTGCCAGCAGCCCCCGAAATGTGGCCTCCTACAATGAGCAGTTCTTC.

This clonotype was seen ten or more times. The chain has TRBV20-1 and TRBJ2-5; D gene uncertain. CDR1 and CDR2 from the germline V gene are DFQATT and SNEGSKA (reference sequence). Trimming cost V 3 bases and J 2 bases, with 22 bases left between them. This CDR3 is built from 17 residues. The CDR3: CSARKSWAVILQETQYF. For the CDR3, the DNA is TGCAGTGCTAGGAAGAGCTGGGCGGTTATATTACAAGAGACCCAGTACTTC.